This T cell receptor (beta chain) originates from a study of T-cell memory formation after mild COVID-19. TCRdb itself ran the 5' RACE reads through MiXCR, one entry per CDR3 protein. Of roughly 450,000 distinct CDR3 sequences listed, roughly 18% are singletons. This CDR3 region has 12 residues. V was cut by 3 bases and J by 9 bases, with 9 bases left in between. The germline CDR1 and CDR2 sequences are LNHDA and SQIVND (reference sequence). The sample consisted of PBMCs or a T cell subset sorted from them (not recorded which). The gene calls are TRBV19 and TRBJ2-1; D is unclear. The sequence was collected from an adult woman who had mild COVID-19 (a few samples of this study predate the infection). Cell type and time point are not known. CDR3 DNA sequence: TGTGCCAGTAGTATCGGGTATACTGAGCAGTTCTTC. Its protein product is CASSIGYTEQFF.